The present T cell receptor (beta chain) was sequenced within a study of control samples from healthy donors and cancer patients. This table comes from immunoSEQ multiplex PCR, and its TCRdb copy is limited to in-frame clones, with some not included. This table has over 85,000 clones, approximately 90% appearing once. The receptor was isolated from a woman between 55 and 75 years old with lung cancer. Material: PBMCs.

The CDR3 DNA follows: TGCAGCGATCGACTAGCGGGAGCGGGTAATGAGCAGTTCTTC. Protein: CSDRLAGAGNEQFF. The chain joins TRBV29-1 to TRBJ2-1, with 12 nucleotides matching TRBD2. V was clipped by 7 bases and J by 7 bases; unmatched bases: 8. Germline V lookup: CDR1 SQVTM, CDR2 ANQGSEA. The length of the CDR3 is 14 residues.